This T cell receptor (beta chain) was recovered during a study of identical twins. MiXCR, run by TCRdb on the 5' RACE reads, gives a single entry per CDR3 protein. The sample includes about 690,000 distinct CDR3 sequences, around 20% seen only once; the top ten take approximately 4.3%. General observations from the study: Cord blood beta clonotypes present at high abundance carried fewer insertions; no such pattern appeared in memory repertoires. Modelling underestimated the level of out-of-frame TCR alpha sharing observed in monozygotic twins.

The ends were cut back, 6 bases at V and 4 bases at J, with 19 bases in the middle. The length of the CDR3 is 16 residues. Germline CDR1 and CDR2: SGHDN and FVKESK. This clonotype was seen more than once but under ten times. Its antigen is unknown. These data also formed part of another study, on T cells expressing NK-cell markers. That paper adds: The study sequenced eight donors, seven HCMV-seropositive and one seronegative. In several experiments, an anti-gamma-delta TCR antibody restricted sorting to alpha-beta TCR T cells.

The sequence was obtained from a young woman in good health. The specimen sequenced was PBMCs. The J gene is TRBJ2-1, the V gene TRBV14; D gene uncertain. CDR3 amino acids: CASSPGPLQAYNEQFF. The CDR3 region has the DNA TGTGCCAGCAGTCCCGGACCTCTCCAGGCTTACAATGAGCAGTTCTTC.